Each of the 6 T cell receptor beta chains below was sequenced from the same sample in a study of CD8+ T cells in alopecia areata. The investigators collected lesional scalp punch biopsies and peripheral blood from alopecia areata patients. Once RNA had been extracted, it was reverse transcribed into cDNA to act as the sequencing template. Generated by immunoSEQ multiplex PCR, the TCRdb table keeps only in-frame clones and is missing some. The sample holds 9,500 to 15,000 clones, approximately 60% seen once. The specimen sequenced was skin. The source of these receptors is a human donor with alopecia areata.

J is TRBJ2-3 and V is TRBV15; tentatively, D is TRBD2 (5 bases). Per germline, CDR1 LNHNV and CDR2 YYDKDF (reference sequence). CDR3 size: 17 residues. Trimming pared 4 bases from V and 1 base from J, leaving 18 bases between. This CDR3 reads CATSTPESSRGTDTQYF. CDR3 bases: TGTGCCACCAGCACACCAGAATCTAGCCGGGGCACAGATACGCAGTATTTT.

This chain links TRBV9 with TRBJ2-1, with D perhaps TRBD2 (6 bases). Per germline, CDR1 SGDLS and CDR2 YYNGEE. Trimming cost V 0 bases and J 9 bases, with 10 bases left between them. The CDR3 length is 13 residues. CDR3 region: CASSVGGISEQFF. Written as DNA, the CDR3 is TGTGCCAGCAGCGTAGGCGGGATCAGTGAGCAGTTCTTC.

The genes are TRBV7-6 and TRBJ2-1; the match to TRBD2 covers 10 bases. This CDR3 has 18 amino acids. V lost 1 base to trimming and J lost 8 bases; unmatched junction nucleotides: 14. Germline V gene lookup returns CDR1 SGHVS and CDR2 FNYEAQ. The CDR3 nucleotides read TGTGCCAGCAGCTTAGTTTGGGGGAGCGGGAGGGCCAGTGATGAGCAGTTCTTC. Its translation is CASSLVWGSGRASDEQFF.

This clone occurred a few times. This sequence joins TRBV7-8 and TRBJ1-5, with D perhaps matching TRBD1 (6 bases). This CDR3 spans 15 amino acids. Germline CDR1 and CDR2: SGHVS and FQNEAQ. V dropped 2 bases and J dropped 0 bases, with 8 bases sitting between them. The CDR3 reads CASSLRGLSNQPQHF. The CDR3 nucleotides read TGTGCCAGCAGCTTACGGGGGCTTAGCAATCAGCCCCAGCATTTT. The whole variable domain, remainder taken from reference TRBV7-8 and TRBJ1-5, is GAGVSQSPRYKVAKRGQDVALRCDPISGHVSLFWYQQALGQGPEFLTYFQNEAQLDKSGLPSDRFFAERPEGSVSTLKIQRTQQEDSAVYLCASSLRGLSNQPQHFGDGTRLSIL.

This clone was recorded a few times. The chain has TRBV10-3 and TRBJ2-7; D tentatively fits TRBD1 or TRBD2 (5 bases each). The CDR3 is made up of 13 amino acids. V lost 6 bases to trimming and J lost 3 bases, with 12 bases between them. Germline CDR1 ENHRY, CDR2 SYGVKD. CDR3 in amino acids: CAISRDPDYEQYF. Written as DNA, the CDR3 is TGTGCCATCAGCCGGGACCCGGACTACGAGCAGTACTTC.

The sample holds a few counts of this clone. This chain uses TRBV6-5 with TRBJ2-1; unclear D gene. Germline CDR1 MNHEY, CDR2 SVGAGI. V dropped 4 bases and J dropped 4 bases, with 8 bases sitting between them. The CDR3 runs 13 residues. The CDR3 coding sequence is TGTGCCAGCAGTTCCCCCTTTTACAATGAGCAGTTCTTC. Translated, it gives CASSSPFYNEQFF.